These 21 T cell receptor beta chains were all obtained from the same sample, sequenced in a study of T cell responses to AZD1222 COVID-19 vaccine. Repertoires were generated with immunoSEQ multiplex PCR, while TCRdb's copy carries only in-frame clones and drops some. The sample has roughly 77,000 clones, roughly nine tenths seen once. The sequences come from peripheral blood, collected 28 days after the second AZD1222 dose. Source of these receptors: an adult who received the AZD1222 COVID-19 vaccine.

V usage is TRBV7-9 and J usage is TRBJ1-3; the D is unclear. This CDR3 has 14 amino acids. Per the germline V gene, CDR1 is SEHNR and CDR2 is FQNEAQ (reference sequence). V was clipped by 3 bases and J by 3 bases, with 9 bases between them. As DNA, the CDR3 is TGTGCCAGCAGCTTTCCAGGACGTGGAAACACCATATATTTT. Its translation: CASSFPGRGNTIYF.

This clone was counted a single time. The chain employs TRBV19 and TRBJ2-7, with D possibly being TRBD2 (5 bases). Germline CDR1 reads LNHDA; CDR2 reads SQIVND (reference sequence). The ends were cut back, 6 bases at V and 4 bases at J, with 19 bases in the middle. This CDR3 comprises 15 residues. In DNA, the CDR3 is TGTGCCAGTAGATCCAATTCATTGGGGAGTTACGAGCAGTACTTC. Amino acid sequence: CASRSNSLGSYEQYF. Drawing the rest from reference TRBV19 and TRBJ2-7, the complete variable domain is DGGITQSPKYLFRKEGQNVTLSCEQNLNHDAMYWYRQDPGQGLRLIYYSQIVNDFQKGDIAEGYSVSREKKESFPLTVTSAQKNPTAFYLCASRSNSLGSYEQYFGPGTRLTVT.

This chain joins TRBV3-1 (or the pseudogene TRBV3-2) and TRBJ1-2; 11 bases align to TRBD1. The germline CDR1 and CDR2 sequences are LGHDT and YNNKEL (reference sequence). This CDR3 comprises 15 residues. V shed 3 bases, J shed 8 bases, and the junction held 8 bases outside the gene matches. CDR3 sequence reads: CASSQRDRGTVGYTF. In DNA form, the CDR3 reads TGTGCCAGCAGCCAGAGGGACAGGGGGACGGTCGGCTACACCTTC.

The V call is TRBV5-6, the J call TRBJ2-7; D unclear. Trimming stripped 3 bases from V and 5 bases from J, with 9 bases between. From germline, CDR1 is SGHDT and CDR2 YYEEEE. The CDR3 consists of 12 residues. This CDR3 reads CASSSDQHEQYF. The CDR3 region has the DNA TGTGCCAGCAGCTCTGATCAACACGAGCAGTACTTC.

This chain links TRBV19 with TRBJ1-5; the match to TRBD1 covers 8 bases. V was clipped by 3 bases and J by 4 bases; unmatched bases: 8. CDR3 length: 16 amino acids. Germline CDR1 and CDR2: LNHDA and SQIVND (reference sequence). The CDR3 nucleotides are TGTGCCAGTAGTATTTTGGGGACAGGCCAGAATCAGCCCCAGCATTTT. This codes for CASSILGTGQNQPQHF.

The chain joins TRBV3-1 (or the pseudogene TRBV3-2) to TRBJ2-7; D unclear. This CDR3 is 15 amino acids long. CDR1 and CDR2 (germline): LGHDT, YNNKEL (reference sequence). V was clipped by 4 bases and J by 4 bases, with 17 bases between them. The CDR3 sequence: CASSLSGRMEYEQYF. The CDR3 DNA reads as TGTGCCAGCAGCCTTTCAGGCAGGATGGAGTACGAGCAGTACTTC.

This clone appeared once. The chain uses TRBV6-6 and TRBJ1-5; D remains unclear. Germline values: CDR1 MNHNY, CDR2 SVGAGI (reference sequence). The CDR3 contains 16 residues. V was trimmed by 7 bases and J by 0 bases, leaving 16 bases between them. The CDR3 coding sequence is TGTGCCAGCACCTTACGACCGTTAGATAGCAATCAGCCCCAGCATTTT. Protein sequence: CASTLRPLDSNQPQHF.

This chain uses TRBV12-5 with TRBJ2-7; D may match TRBD1 or TRBD2 (5 bases each). Germline CDR1 LGHNT, CDR2 FRNRAP. This CDR3 region has 14 residues. V lost 7 bases and J 2 bases, leaving 15 bases between the germline ends. DNA for the CDR3: TGTGCTAGTGCCGAAAGTGGGGGAACCTACGAGCAGTACTTC. It encodes CASAESGGTYEQYF.

The chain combines TRBV28 with TRBJ2-3; no clear D. The CDR3 has 15 residues. The germline V gene encodes CDR1 MDHEN and CDR2 SYDVKM. Deletions cut 2 bases from V and 1 base from J, with 10 bases between. The CDR3 here is CASSLAGDRTDTQYF. CDR3 coding DNA: TGTGCCAGCAGTTTAGCAGGTGACCGCACAGATACGCAGTATTTT.

J is TRBJ1-5 and V is TRBV27; no clear D gene. CDR3 size: 15 residues. V lost 0 bases to trimming and J lost 2 bases, with 8 bases between them. Looked up from germline, CDR1 is MNHEY and CDR2 is SMNVEV (reference sequence). CDR3 nucleotides: TGTGCCAGCAGTTTATCGATAATGGGCAATCAGCCCCAGCATTTT. Its protein product is CASSLSIMGNQPQHF.

The chain is built from TRBV10-1 and TRBJ2-5; D perhaps matches TRBD1 (5 bases). The V end was cut by 2 bases, the J end by 2 bases, with 12 bases between. CDR3 length: 15 amino acids. Germline CDR1 reads WNHNN; CDR2 reads SYGVQD (reference sequence). Here the CDR3 reads CASSEGQRPQETQYF. The CDR3 region has the DNA TGCGCCAGCAGTGAGGGACAACGACCTCAAGAGACCCAGTACTTC.

V is TRBV29-1 and J is TRBJ1-4, with 8 bases aligning to TRBD1. J was trimmed by 3 bases and V by 5 bases; bases with no gene match: 5. Germline CDR1 and CDR2: SQVTM and ANQGSEA. The CDR3 sequence is 14 residues long. The CDR3 DNA sequence: TGCAGCGTTTCCAACAGGGGGTCTAATGAAAAACTGTTTTTT. It is translated as CSVSNRGSNEKLFF.

The rearrangement links TRBV11-3 to TRBJ1-1; 9 bases map to TRBD1. J gave up 4 bases and V 2 bases, and 11 bases lay outside the gene matches. CDR1 SGHNT and CDR2 YENEEA come from the germline V gene. CDR3 length: 17 residues. CDR3 in DNA: TGTGCCAGCAGCTTAACAGGGGGGGGACAGGGAAGCACTGAAGCTTTCTTT. It translates to CASSLTGGGQGSTEAFF.

This chain links TRBV7-2 with TRBJ1-6; 8 bases align to TRBD1. Trimming took 4 bases from V and 5 from J; bases not matched to a gene: 4. CDR3 size: 15 residues. Germline V lookup: CDR1 SGHTA, CDR2 FQGNSA. The CDR3 DNA reads TGTGCCAGCAGCTATGGACAGGGCCATAATTCACCCCTCCACTTT. Amino acid sequence: CASSYGQGHNSPLHF.

J is TRBJ1-6 and V is TRBV5-1; the D gene is possibly TRBD1 (5 bases). V gave up 4 bases and J gave up 7 bases, with 12 bases separating them. Germline CDR1 reads SGHRS; CDR2 reads YFSETQ. The CDR3 extends over 14 amino acids. CDR3 bases: TGCGCCAGCAGCATAGACAGCCGCAATTCACCCCTCCACTTT. Translating gives CASSIDSRNSPLHF.

The chain is built from TRBV11-1 and TRBJ2-7; D might be TRBD1 or TRBD2, each matching 5 bases. The CDR3 spans 14 residues. The V gene's germline CDR1 is SGHAT and CDR2 FQDESV (reference sequence). The V end lost 5 bases, the J end lost 1 base, and 12 bases lay between the germline ends. This chain's CDR3 is CASSRDLGSYEQYF. CDR3 DNA: TGTGCCAGCAGCCGGGACCTAGGGTCCTACGAGCAGTACTTC.

V and J are TRBV28 and TRBJ2-6; D is ambiguous. V lost 6 bases, J lost 3 bases, and 9 bases lay in between. The germline V gene has CDR1 MDHEN and CDR2 SYDVKM. This CDR3 contains 14 residues. The CDR3 DNA is TGTGCCAGCAGCGCAGGCCGTGGGGCCAACGTCCTGACTTTC. The encoded protein is CASSAGRGANVLTF.

This chain links TRBV3-1 (or the pseudogene TRBV3-2) with TRBJ1-1; D is undetermined. The germline CDR1 and CDR2 sequences are LGHDT and YNNKEL (reference sequence). The CDR3 covers 15 residues. V lost 1 base and J lost 2, with 11 bases in between. The CDR3 region is CASSQARPLNTEAFF. The CDR3 region has the DNA TGTGCCAGCAGCCAAGCTAGGCCCCTCAACACTGAAGCTTTCTTT.

The rearrangement joins TRBV28 to TRBJ1-2, with 8 bases fitting TRBD1. Looked up from germline, CDR1 is MDHEN and CDR2 is SYDVKM. This CDR3 is 17 amino acids long. V gave up 4 bases and J gave up 4 bases; unmatched junction bases: 14. The CDR3 reads CASSSGAGTGVTYGYTF. In DNA form, the CDR3 reads TGTGCCAGCAGTTCCGGCGCCGGGACAGGAGTCACCTATGGCTACACCTTC.

CDR3 sequence: CASSLFLAGGTDTQYF. CDR3 coding DNA: TGTGCCAGCAGCTTATTCCTAGCGGGAGGAACAGATACGCAGTATTTT. The chain combines TRBV13 with TRBJ2-3; 11 nucleotides match TRBD2. Germline V CDR1 and CDR2: PRHDT, FYEKMQ (reference sequence). The V gene end was trimmed by 2 bases and the J gene end by 3 bases; junction bases not matched to a gene: 4. The CDR3 runs 16 residues.

V usage is TRBV5-6 and J usage is TRBJ1-1; the D gene is possibly TRBD1 (5 bases). Trimming cost V 4 bases and J 12 bases, with 16 bases left between them. In germline, CDR1 is SGHDT, CDR2 YYEEEE. The CDR3 consists of 12 residues. CDR3 in amino acids: CASSNSRVQSFF. The CDR3 coding sequence is TGTGCCAGCAGCAACAGCAGGGTTCAATCTTTCTTT.